These 23 T cell receptor beta chains came from one sample sequenced in a study of neurological immune-mediated disorders. Indicated time point: longitudinal time-point 2. TCRdb reanalysed the 5' RACE reads using MiXCR and keeps one entry per CDR3 protein. The table includes about 90,000 distinct CDR3 sequences, less than 15% detected once. The specimen sequenced was PBMCs. These receptors all stem from a female donor with HTLV-1-associated myelopathy (HAM/TSP).

The CDR3 region is CSAKRDRGYEQYF. CDR3 DNA: TGCAGTGCTAAAAGGGACAGGGGGTACGAGCAGTACTTC. The gene calls are TRBV20-1 and TRBJ2-7; 11 bases are a match to TRBD1. Germline V gene data show CDR1 as DFQATT and CDR2 as SNEGSKA (reference sequence). The J segment lost 4 bases and the V segment lost 4 bases, leaving 3 bases of the junction unmatched. The CDR3 sequence is 13 residues long.

The table lists this clonotype with many counts. V usage is TRBV20-1 and J usage is TRBJ2-3; TRBD2 might be the D (6 bases). The CDR3 contains 14 residues. V shed 5 bases and J shed 0 bases, with 12 bases lying between them. Germline CDR1 reads DFQATT; CDR2 reads SNEGSKA (reference sequence). The CDR3 DNA reads as TGCAGTGCTGGGAGGCCCCAGAGCACAGATACGCAGTATTTT. Protein sequence: CSAGRPQSTDTQYF.

This clonotype was counted at least ten times. The V call is TRBV6-4, the J call TRBJ2-3, with TRBD2 matching over 7 bases. The V and J ends lost 2 bases and 9 bases, in that order; junction bases with no gene match: 11. Germline loops: CDR1 MRHNA, CDR2 SNTAGT. The CDR3 is 15 amino acids. The CDR3 DNA is TGTGCCAGCAGTGACGATGGGAGGGGACTGAGGACGCAGTATTTT. Protein: CASSDDGRGLRTQYF.

This clonotype appeared many times. CDR3 residues: CASSDPQGAQYEQYF. The DNA of the CDR3 is TGCGCCAGCAGCGACCCACAGGGGGCCCAGTACGAGCAGTACTTC. The V and J genes are TRBV5-1 and TRBJ2-7; 9 positions match TRBD1. Per germline, CDR1 SGHRS and CDR2 YFSETQ. Germline trimming cut 4 bases from V and 4 bases from J; bases unmatched to any gene: 9. The CDR3 is 15 amino acids.

This clonotype was detected ten times or more. This chain connects TRBV5-1 to TRBJ1-4, with 7 bases identical to TRBD1. Germline CDR1 reads SGHRS; CDR2 reads YFSETQ. V was pared by 3 bases and J by 8 bases, with 7 bases of the junction left unmatched. This CDR3 comprises 14 residues. CDR3 bases: TGCGCCAGCAGCTCCGGGACAGTAGGGGAAAAACTGTTTTTT. This translates into CASSSGTVGEKLFF.

A remark on this clonotype: Since a much larger clone is just one base distant, this may be a read error. The V call is TRBV2, the J call TRBJ2-5, with 9 positions matching TRBD2. Germline CDR1 and CDR2: SNHLY and FYNNEI. V shed 6 bases, J shed 4 bases, and the junction held 12 bases outside the gene matches. This CDR3 has 16 residues. For the CDR3, the DNA is TGTGCCAGCAGGGAACCGACCGGGACTAGCCGAGAGACCCAGTACTTC. This sequence encodes CASREPTGTSRETQYF.

This clonotype was picked up many times. This chain links TRBV5-1 with TRBJ2-7; 7 nucleotides align to TRBD1. This CDR3 is 17 amino acids long. V lost 4 bases to trimming and J lost 2 bases; unmatched junction nucleotides: 15. Looked up from germline, CDR1 is SGHRS and CDR2 is YFSETQ. CDR3 sequence reads: CASSPIKQGTSTYEQYF. The CDR3 region has the DNA TGCGCCAGCAGCCCAATAAAACAGGGGACGTCAACCTACGAGCAGTACTTC. Full variable domain (missing parts from reference TRBV5-1 and TRBJ2-7): KAGVTQTPRYLIKTRGQQVTLSCSPISGHRSVSWYQQTPGQGLQFLFEYFSETQRNKGNFPGRFSGRQFSNSRSEMNVSTLELGDSALYLCASSPIKQGTSTYEQYFGPGTRLTVT.

This clonotype was observed at least ten times. This chain joins TRBV2 and TRBJ1-2; no clear D gene. Germline CDR1 is SNHLY and CDR2 is FYNNEI. The germline V and J ends were trimmed by 0 bases and 4 bases, with 9 bases remaining between them. CDR3 length equals 14 residues. As DNA, the CDR3 is TGTGCCAGCAGTGAAGCGCATTCCGGCTATGGCTACACCTTC. Its translation is CASSEAHSGYGYTF.

This clonotype has a count of ten or more. The chain employs TRBV28 and TRBJ2-1; D is unresolved. CDR1 and CDR2 from the germline V gene are MDHEN and SYDVKM. The CDR3 is made up of 16 amino acids. V shed 1 base and J shed 0 bases, with 10 bases lying between them. The CDR3 reads CASSLSTASSYNEQFF. The CDR3 coding sequence is TGTGCCAGCAGTTTATCGACGGCGAGCTCCTACAATGAGCAGTTCTTC. The whole variable domain, remainder taken from reference TRBV28 and TRBJ2-1, is DVKVTQSSRYLVKRTGEKVFLECVQDMDHENMFWYRQDPGLGLRLIYFSYDVKMKEKGDIPEGYSVSREKKERFSLILESASTNQTSMYLCASSLSTASSYNEQFFGPGTRLTVL.

Many counts were recorded for this clonotype. The chain is built from TRBV27 and TRBJ2-7, with D possibly TRBD2 on 5 matching bases. Germline-derived CDR1 and CDR2 are MNHEY and SMNVEV (reference sequence). The CDR3 runs 14 residues. V gave up 3 bases and J gave up 0 bases, with 9 bases separating them. The chain's CDR3 is CASSFLGSSYEQYF. DNA for the CDR3: TGTGCCAGCAGTTTCCTAGGGAGCTCCTACGAGCAGTACTTC.

The chain combines TRBV10-3 with TRBJ1-6; no definite D call. Germline lookup yields CDR1 ENHRY and CDR2 SYGVKD. The CDR3 sequence is 15 residues long. With 6 bases removed from V and 2 bases from J, the gap between germline ends came to 11 bases. The CDR3 spells CAIRASPAYNSPLHF. The CDR3 DNA sequence: TGTGCCATCAGAGCCTCCCCGGCCTATAATTCACCCCTCCACTTT.

This clonotype was recorded many times. The V gene is TRBV9, the J gene TRBJ1-6, with D tentatively TRBD1 (5 bases). The CDR3 has 17 residues. Trimming shortened V by 1 base and J by 4 bases, and 15 bases separated the two germline ends. Germline V lookup: CDR1 SGDLS, CDR2 YYNGEE. The CDR3 sequence is CASSVLDTQLYNSPLHF. The CDR3 DNA is TGTGCCAGCAGCGTATTGGACACACAACTTTATAATTCACCCCTCCACTTT.

This clonotype appeared many times. The V call is TRBV5-1, the J call TRBJ1-4; the D is unclear. V lost 1 base and J 7 bases, leaving 8 bases between the germline ends. This CDR3 spans 13 amino acids. Germline loops: CDR1 SGHRS, CDR2 YFSETQ. CDR3: CASSLPSSEKLFF. CDR3 nucleotides: TGCGCCAGCAGCTTGCCAAGCTCTGAAAAACTGTTTTTT.

Concerning this clonotype: A read error may be the cause here, since a much bigger clone is one base away. The rearrangement links TRBV28 to TRBJ2-3; the D gene could be TRBD1 or TRBD2 (5 bases each). Germline CDR1 is MDHEN and CDR2 is SYDVKM. The CDR3 has 15 residues. The CDR3 loop reads CSSSLKLGTTDTQYF. The CDR3 DNA sequence: TGTTCCAGCAGTTTAAAGCTGGGGACCACAGATACGCAGTATTTT.

This clonotype came up many times. V usage is TRBV24-1 and J usage is TRBJ2-1, with D possibly matching TRBD1 (6 bases). Germline V lookup: CDR1 KGHDR, CDR2 SFDVKD. V shed 3 bases and J shed 2 bases, with 13 bases lying between them. This CDR3 is built from 16 residues. CDR3 DNA: TGTGCCACCAGTGATGTCAGGACAGTAGCCTACAATGAGCAGTTCTTC. This sequence encodes CATSDVRTVAYNEQFF.

Ten or more counts support this clonotype. J is TRBJ1-6 and V is TRBV5-1; a weak D match, TRBD1 (6 bases). This CDR3 spans 15 amino acids. Trimming pared 1 base from V and 7 bases from J, leaving 12 bases between. Germline V CDR1 and CDR2: SGHRS, YFSETQ. CDR3 bases: TGCGCCAGCAGCTTGCCAGGGGTGGGGAATTCACCCCTCCACTTT. As protein: CASSLPGVGNSPLHF.

The CDR3 DNA sequence: TGCGCCAGCAGCTTTAATCATGGGCAGGGGGAGACCCAGTACTTC. Its protein is CASSFNHGQGETQYF. This chain uses TRBV5-1 with TRBJ2-5, with a weak D call TRBD1 (6 bases). Germline V gives CDR1 SGHRS, CDR2 YFSETQ. Trimming took 2 bases from V and 5 from J, leaving 16 bases between them. The CDR3 contains 15 residues.

This clonotype appeared many times. The chain recombines TRBV9 with TRBJ2-7; D gene uncertain. CDR3 length: 15 amino acids. Germline loops: CDR1 SGDLS, CDR2 YYNGEE. V was clipped by 0 bases and J by 6 bases, with 16 bases between them. CDR3 loop: CASSVAPDHSSEQYF. The CDR3 DNA follows: TGTGCCAGCAGCGTAGCCCCCGACCACTCTTCCGAGCAGTACTTC.

Details on this clonotype: Being one base from a much bigger clone, this may be a read error. V and J are TRBV12-3 or TRBV12-4 and TRBJ2-7, with 7 positions matching TRBD1. The CDR3 contains 15 residues. V shed 6 bases and J 1 base; nucleotides not matched to a gene: 9. The CDR3, as DNA: TGTGCCAGCAGCCCAAACAGGGGAAGATCCTACGAGCAGTACTTC. Amino acid sequence: CASSPNRGRSYEQYF.

V and J are TRBV20-1 and TRBJ2-7; 7 nucleotides align to TRBD1. The CDR3 is 14 amino acids. Trimming cost V 5 bases and J 0 bases; bases outside gene matches: 7. Germline CDR1 reads DFQATT; CDR2 reads SNEGSKA (reference sequence). Here the CDR3 DNA reads TGCAGTGCTTGCCGGGACAGCAGCTCCTACGAGCAGTACTTC. Amino acids: CSACRDSSSYEQYF.

This clonotype showed up many times. V is TRBV10-3 and J is TRBJ2-7, with 8 bases that match TRBD1. The germline CDR1 and CDR2 sequences are ENHRY and SYGVKD. The length of the CDR3 is 14 residues. Trimming cost V 6 bases and J 4 bases; bases outside gene matches: 8. DNA of the CDR3: TGTGCCATCAGGGCACAGGGGGGATCATACGAGCAGTACTTC. Translated, it gives CAIRAQGGSYEQYF.

This chain links TRBV20-1 with TRBJ1-1; D unclear. The CDR3 consists of 14 residues. The germline gives CDR1 DFQATT, CDR2 SNEGSKA (reference sequence). V lost 1 base and J 3 bases, leaving 12 bases between the germline ends. The CDR3 DNA follows: TGCAGTGCTAGAGCAGGCGGGGTCTACACTGAAGCTTTCTTT. The encoded protein is CSARAGGVYTEAFF.

This clonotype was detected ten times or more. The rearrangement uses TRBV20-1 and TRBJ1-2, with a tentative D call TRBD1 (6 bases). This CDR3 is 12 amino acids long. Trimming left V 4 bases short and J 6 bases short, with 12 bases between. The germline V gene encodes CDR1 DFQATT and CDR2 SNEGSKA (reference sequence). CDR3 bases: TGCAGTGCTACTACAGGGCGGGATGGCTACACCTTC. As protein: CSATTGRDGYTF.